Following are 8 T cell receptor beta chains from one sample sequenced in a study of T-cell memory formation after mild COVID-19. One entry per CDR3 protein results from TCRdb running MiXCR on the 5' RACE reads. Seen here are some 450,000 distinct CDR3 sequences, over 15% observed once, and the top ten hold 20% to 25%. The material sequenced was PBMCs or a T cell subset sorted from them (not recorded which). These receptor sequences come from a man aged 18-30 years who had mild COVID-19 (a few samples of this study predate the infection). Cell type and time point are not known.

This clonotype was picked up many times. The rearrangement links TRBV20-1 to TRBJ2-4; tentative D call: TRBD1 (6 bases). V lost 0 bases and J 0 bases, leaving 12 bases between the germline ends. The CDR3 extends over 16 amino acids. Germline V CDR1 and CDR2: DFQATT, SNEGSKA (reference sequence). The CDR3 bases are TGCAGTGCTAGAGATTTGGGGGCCCTAGCCAAAAACATTCAGTACTTC. As protein: CSARDLGALAKNIQYF.

This clonotype was counted many times. The rearrangement uses TRBV28 and TRBJ1-1; D is uncertain. CDR3 length: 14 amino acids. CDR1 and CDR2 (germline): MDHEN, SYDVKM. The ends were cut back, 1 base at V and 8 bases at J, with 14 bases in the middle. In DNA, the CDR3 is TGTGCCAGCAGTTTATACCAAGTTGTGGGAGAAGCTTTCTTT. Residues: CASSLYQVVGEAFF.

J is TRBJ2-7 and V is TRBV20-1; 8 bases fit TRBD2. This CDR3 comprises 13 residues. V lost 7 bases and J lost 3; bases outside the gene matches: 8. The V gene's germline CDR1 is DFQATT and CDR2 SNEGSKA (reference sequence). CDR3 coding DNA: TGCAGTGTTCAGCCGGGACTAGGCTACGAGCAGTACTTC. Its protein is CSVQPGLGYEQYF.

This chain links TRBV19 with TRBJ2-1; 12 positions agree with TRBD1. The J segment lost 5 bases and the V segment lost 4 bases, leaving 6 bases of the junction unmatched. The CDR3 contains 16 residues. Looked up from germline, CDR1 is LNHDA and CDR2 is SQIVND (reference sequence). For the CDR3, the DNA is TGTGCCAGTAGTACCGGGACAGGGGGCCGTGACAATGAGCAGTTCTTC. Translation gives CASSTGTGGRDNEQFF.

This clonotype was detected a few times. The J gene is TRBJ2-2, the V gene TRBV5-1, with D perhaps TRBD1 (5 bases). CDR1 is SGHRS and CDR2 is YFSETQ in the germline V gene. Trimming pared 10 bases from V and 5 bases from J, leaving 18 bases between. The CDR3 is 14 amino acids. CDR3 loop: CAGCDSPGTGELFF. The CDR3 region has the DNA TGCGCCGGCTGCGACTCCCCAGGGACCGGGGAGCTGTTTTTT.

This clonotype has a handful of counts. This rearrangement joins TRBV12-3 or TRBV12-4 to TRBJ1-1, with D tentatively TRBD1 (5 bases). The CDR3 sequence is 15 residues long. V was pared by 4 bases and J by 4 bases, with 16 bases between. This CDR3 is CASSSRARVGTEAFF. CDR3 coding DNA: TGTGCCAGCAGTTCTCGGGCCAGGGTGGGCACTGAAGCTTTCTTT.

This clonotype was seen at least ten times. The chain couples TRBV20-1 to TRBJ2-5; TRBD2 agrees at 13 bases. Germline V gene sequence: CDR1 DFQATT, CDR2 SNEGSKA (reference sequence). V gave up 0 bases and J gave up 4 bases; unmatched junction bases: 5. The CDR3 runs 16 residues. CDR3 coding DNA: TGCAGTGCTAGAGATACTAGCGGGGGGGCCGCAGAGACCCAGTACTTC. It codes for CSARDTSGGAAETQYF.

The chain couples TRBV7-2 to TRBJ1-2, with 7 bases identical to TRBD1. CDR3 length: 14 amino acids. Trimming removed 5 bases from V and 8 bases from J; junction bases left unmatched: 11. Germline V gives CDR1 SGHTA, CDR2 FQGNSA. CDR3 residues: CASSPTRGGQGYTF. CDR3 DNA: TGTGCCAGCAGCCCGACGAGAGGGGGACAGGGCTACACCTTC.